The rows below give T cell receptor beta chains drawn from one sample of a study of blood T cell repertoires in COVID-19. Assay: immunoSEQ multiplex PCR; the TCRdb copy retains only in-frame clones and omits some. The sample lists a few hundred thousand clones, about 87% occurring once. The sample consisted of PBMCs or T cells enriched from blood (not recorded which). These receptor sequences come from a man in his forties in a cohort exposed to, infected with or recovered from COVID-19 (not recorded which). CDR3s leave out the opening cysteine and the closing phenylalanine or tryptophan.

j_call	v_call	cdr3_length	cdr3_aa
TRBJ1-1	TRBV27	12	ASSPLDRVPEAF
TRBJ1-1	TRBV6-4	11	ASSRGANTEAF
TRBJ2-7	TRBV10-1	10	ASGHSPYEQY
TRBJ1-5	TRBV7-2	13	ASSLIRQGNQPQH
TRBJ1-5	TRBV7-9	14	ASSLAGTGGNQPQH
TRBJ2-7	TRBV20-1	10	SASSSTYEQY
TRBJ1-2	TRBV4-2	13	ASSQSTGSNYGYT
TRBJ1-1	TRBV18	12	ASSPPGRNTEAF
TRBJ1-2	TRBV14	14	ASSHGIRVSDGGYT
TRBJ2-5	TRBV6-5	11	ASRKQGPETQY
TRBJ1-1	TRBV19	14	ASSNRGYIRPTEAF
TRBJ1-4	TRBV5-1	12	ASSLGQLNEKLF
TRBJ2-7	TRBV20-1	13	SASYSGGQNYEQY
TRBJ2-3	TRBV28	14	ASSLPAGAGTDTQY
TRBJ1-1	TRBV20-1	9	SVQPNAEAF
TRBJ1-1	TRBV27	15	ASSLPDREVMNTEAF
TRBJ1-4	TRBV2	12	ASTLDRINEKLF
TRBJ1-5	TRBV19	14	ASSIADRGWSQPQH
TRBJ2-7	TRBV3-1/TRBV3-2	15	ASSPLFDPRSLYEQY
TRBJ2-2	TRBV2	11	ASRPVHTGELF
TRBJ1-6	TRBV30	11	ARQTGWGSPLH
TRBJ2-7	TRBV10-3	14	AISESSSGVKYEQY
TRBJ2-1	TRBV9	14	ASSVAGTGMPNEQF
TRBJ2-1	TRBV18	14	ASSPQTSGTYNEQF
TRBJ2-3	TRBV6-1	17	ASSDFVAALGGGTDTQY
TRBJ1-4	TRBV5-1	11	ASSLEQGEKLF
TRBJ1-5	TRBV6-5	11	ASARLVNQPQH
TRBJ1-2	TRBV7-6	13	ASSLVSDRENGYT
TRBJ2-5	TRBV28	13	ASNRGGIGQETQY
TRBJ2-7	TRBV28	11	ASSSTDRNEQY
TRBJ2-7	TRBV3-1/TRBV3-2	12	ASELRTGSYEQY
TRBJ1-5	TRBV19	13	ASSQGGGSNQPQH
TRBJ2-5	TRBV7-8	12	ASSPHRVQETQY
TRBJ1-6	TRBV2	14	ASSVDRDPLKTPLH
TRBJ2-3	TRBV6-1	13	ASSEIPGSTDTQY
TRBJ2-2	TRBV18	13	ASSPPSQNTGELF
TRBJ1-2	TRBV6-5	12	ASEPGQGNYGYT
TRBJ1-3	TRBV2	15	ASKLSGQGVLGNTIY